These 7 T cell receptor beta chains came from one sample sequenced in a study of T cell responses to AZD1222 COVID-19 vaccine. Profiling relied on immunoSEQ multiplex PCR, and the TCRdb table lists in-frame clones only, not all of them. The sample lists 60,000 to 85,000 clones; about nine tenths were seen once. The sample consisted of peripheral blood, taken 28 days after the second AZD1222 dose. The source of these receptors is an adult who received the AZD1222 COVID-19 vaccine.

The chain links TRBV28 to TRBJ2-6; 12 bases are a match to TRBD1. Germline V gene lookup returns CDR1 MDHEN and CDR2 SYDVKM. The CDR3 runs to 21 residues. The trim removed 4 bases at V and 0 bases at J, leaving 13 bases unmatched. As DNA, the CDR3 is TGTGCCAGCAGTTACGCCGGGACAGGGGGCCTAGGGAGCTCTGGGGCCAACGTCCTGACTTTC. Translating it yields CASSYAGTGGLGSSGANVLTF.

The rearrangement links TRBV25-1 to TRBJ1-3, with D possibly TRBD1 on 6 matching bases. CDR1 and CDR2 (germline): MGHDK, SYGVNS. The CDR3 consists of 15 residues. V dropped 3 bases and J dropped 0 bases, with 9 bases sitting between them. The CDR3 coding sequence is TGTGCCAGCAGTGACTGGGACACCTCTGGAAACACCATATATTTT. Amino acid sequence: CASSDWDTSGNTIYF.

V is TRBV15 and J is TRBJ2-7; D might be TRBD2 (6 bases). The germline V gene encodes CDR1 LNHNV and CDR2 YYDKDF (reference sequence). V was clipped by 3 bases and J by 7 bases, with 10 bases between them. This CDR3 has 12 residues. CDR3 nucleotide sequence: TGTGCCACCAGCAGCGGGGGAACAGAGCAGTACTTC. Protein sequence: CATSSGGTEQYF.

V gene TRBV10-3 combines with J gene TRBJ2-1; TRBD2 agrees at 7 bases. The germline CDR1 and CDR2 sequences are ENHRY and SYGVKD. The CDR3 has 16 amino acids. Trimming took 4 bases from V and 0 from J; bases not matched to a gene: 6. Here the CDR3 DNA reads TGTGCCATCAGTGGCAGCGGGGACCCCTCCTACAATGAGCAGTTCTTC. Its translation is CAISGSGDPSYNEQFF.

This clone was recorded once. The CDR3 here is CASSSGTGGASAFF. CDR3 nucleotides: TGTGCCAGCAGCTCGGGGACAGGGGGCGCGTCGGCTTTCTTT. The rearrangement joins TRBV5-5 to TRBJ1-1, with 12 positions matching TRBD1. V shed 3 bases, J shed 11 bases, and the junction held 8 bases outside the gene matches. This CDR3 region has 14 residues. Germline V CDR1 and CDR2: SGHKS, YYEKEE (reference sequence).

V usage is TRBV28 and J usage is TRBJ1-5; unclear D gene. Looked up from germline, CDR1 is MDHEN and CDR2 is SYDVKM. There are 14 residues in the CDR3. Trimming cost V 3 bases and J 4 bases, with 10 bases left between them. In DNA form, the CDR3 reads TGTGCCAGCAGTTTCAGGATACGAAATCAGCCCCAGCATTTT. It encodes CASSFRIRNQPQHF.

Concerning this clone itself: The junction shows a germline mismatch at one end, possibly a read error. The chain employs TRBV25-1 and TRBJ1-1; 10 bases map to TRBD1. Germline V lookup: CDR1 MGHDK, CDR2 SYGVNS. The CDR3 covers 15 residues. The CDR3 sequence is CASSGITGTGAHWGF. Written as DNA, the CDR3 is TGTGCCAGCAGTGGAATAACCGGGACAGGGGCCCATTGGGGCTTT.